The sequence of this T cell receptor beta chain was determined in a study of human T cells and chemical hapten exposure. The time point denotes: patch test 1, 2 weeks after DPC sensitization. The treatment denotes: therapeutic diphenylcyclopropenone sensitization with weekly scalp DPC. This clonotype was counted at least ten times. The CDR3 contains 16 residues. J gave up 1 base and V 4 bases, and 3 bases lay outside the gene matches. CDR1 and CDR2 (germline): SEHNR, FQNEAQ (reference sequence). TCRdb reprocessed the RACE reads with MiXCR, giving one entry per CDR3 protein. This sample has a few hundred thousand distinct CDR3 sequences, with roughly 4.8% found just once.

Sequenced here: whole blood, sampled in connection with sensitization to the hapten diphenylcyclopropenone (DPC). The receptor comes from a woman aged 50 to 60 with alopecia areata. Some clones in this sample may be carry-over from other donors' samples. This chain joins TRBV7-9 and TRBJ2-1; 11 nucleotides match TRBD2. Here the CDR3 reads CASSSVAGGSYNEQFF. DNA of the CDR3: TGTGCCAGCAGCTCAGTAGCGGGAGGGTCCTACAATGAGCAGTTCTTC.